What follows is one TCR beta chain and its context. This clonotype was seen repeatedly, ten times or more. The clone's antigen remains unknown. Base qualities are missing; no much larger clone stands one base away. The record originates from a study of regulatory T cells in long-lasting Graves disease (dated by TCRdb to 2020 to 2023). Regarding the research as a whole: Newly diagnosed Graves' disease patients had taken antithyroid drugs for less than 3 months. A total of around 35 samples were covered by TCR sequencing, comprising some 13 persistent and around 20 newly diagnosed Graves' disease patients. The study was conducted in China and was registered as a clinical trial. This study used TCR sequencing and RNA sequencing of peripheral blood to compare persistent Graves' disease patients against newly diagnosed Graves' disease patients. The paper's findings and limits, for the study overall: The authors noted that the small sample size was a limitation that may lower accuracy. Peripheral blood alone was examined, since thyroid tissue, which constituted the primary lesion, could not be accessed. Compared with newly diagnosed patients, persistent Graves' disease patients had lower TCR Shannon entropy and fewer highly expanded clones, which suggests clonal expansion. More public clonotypes were shared among persistent patients (roughly 2,700) than among newly diagnosed patients (under 1,000). Sequencing and analysis were restricted to the TCR beta chain.

Interpreted using the paper, the time point label stands for: newly diagnosed GD, antithyroid drugs for less than 3 months. For both TCR sequencing and RNA sequencing, RNA was extracted from PBMCs in TRIzol. The diagnosis of Graves' disease followed American Thyroid Association guidelines. Patients were recruited from an endocrinology department in Xi'an, China. Each patient gave approximately 9 milliliters of peripheral blood, collected in an EDTA anticoagulant tube. PBMCs were isolated by Ficoll Paque Plus density gradient separation without further T cell sorting. An Agilent 2100 Bioanalyzer and agarose gel were used to assess RNA quality, and a NanoDrop 2000 was used to measure RNA concentration. Preparation of the library involved multiplex PCR. Sequenced on an Illumina HiSeq 4000. To build TCR beta libraries, CDR3 regions were amplified by Arm-PCR using iRepertoire HTBI primers. Before sequencing, the PCR products went through gel purification. The authors' analysis ran thus. Across samples, 60 to 70 TRBV and roughly 13 TRBJ segments were identified and used for gene usage analysis of CDR3 amino acid clonotypes. COPE and FqMerger were used to merge the filtered high-quality paired reads into contigs. BLAST was used to align contigs to IMGT TRBV, TRBD and TRBJ reference genes, and CDR3 was defined according to IMGT. Any clonotype with a frequency above 0.1% was counted as a highly expanded clone. Repertoire diversity was measured by Shannon entropy, and V-J evenness by the Gini coefficient. Public clonotypes were defined as clonotypes shared by more than one individual. In TCRdb, the public reads were trimmed at Q25 with fastp and aligned with MiXCR, with productive beta chains retained. Entries are consolidated by CDR3 protein sequence, retaining the most common genes and DNA. TCRdb's processing, not the authors' own work, is the source of the V and J calls. This sample gives about 430,000 distinct CDR3 sequences in total; approximately 15% of them show up just once. The ten largest clones take up approximately 7.6% of the sample.

These sequences were also reported in another study, on T cells in Graves' hyperthyroidism and ophthalmopathy. Taken from the second paper: Stable Graves' hyperthyroidism was defined as the absence of progression to ophthalmopathy over 18 months of follow-up. The hyperthyroidism patients were between 18 and 65 years old and newly diagnosed, with a disease duration of less than 2 months. Exclusion was applied to patients with uncontrolled infections, other autoimmune diseases, pregnancy or lactation. Diagnoses were established on the basis of clinical symptoms, serum thyroxine and TRAb, thyroid ultrasound, and orbital computed tomography. For the first round of RT-PCR on the TCR CDR3, the HTBI primer set was used together with the Qiagen OneStep RT-PCR kit. Most expanded thyroid clonotypes (frequency above 0.001) were also found in blood, which suggests that blood repertoires may mirror thyroid immune responses. A model built on a 13 V-J signature distinguished ophthalmopathy from stable hyperthyroidism, reaching 85% to 90% sensitivity and around 82% specificity in cross-validation and 80%/75% in testing. During validation, the model predicted progression to ophthalmopathy a median of about 6.3 months ahead of onset, with almost 71% sensitivity and roughly 75% specificity. To identify distinguishing TCR V-J signatures, a discovery cohort of about 100 patients was used, comprising under 45 with Graves' ophthalmopathy and approximately 57 with stable Graves' hyperthyroidism. Whether ophthalmopathy could be predicted prospectively was tested in an independent validation cohort made up of 18 to 20 hyperthyroidism patients plus 17 patients who later progressed to ophthalmopathy. The 80 to 100 discovery patients were randomly divided into training and test sets at a 7:3 ratio. The study also compared thyroid tissue and blood T-cell repertoires from several Graves' hyperthyroidism patients. Once sampling was done, hyperthyroidism patients were given methimazole at a starting dose of 30 mg daily, whereas ophthalmopathy patients were given high-dose intravenous methylprednisolone. Libraries were constructed in a second round of multiplex PCR, after which size selection and purification were carried out. Paired-end sequencing of the libraries was performed with 100 bp reads on an Illumina HiSeq2000. SOAPnuke was used to process the raw data, removing reads that contained adapters or uncalled bases, had a mean Phred below 15, or lacked an exact match to the constant primer or identifier. High-quality paired reads were merged with COPE v1.2.5, and unique nucleotide sequences were defined as clonotypes. MiTCR v1.1 was used to align the clonotypes against IMGT TRBV, TRBD and TRBJ reference segments. Only V-J combinations with frequency above 0.0001, covering about 99% of repertoires, were analysed. A TCS score was defined as the ratio of F50 (clonal expansion) to E x V (chaos), with BLOSUM62-based TCRdist applied between CDR3 peptides within each V-J. Welch's t-statistics and random forest reduced fewer than 600 V-J features to some 14, which were used in a naive Bayes classifier (R e1071). No statistical method was used to set the sample size in advance, and investigators knew the group allocation. The paper describes TCR Vbeta CDR3 sequencing of 135 peripheral blood samples, made up of 43 ophthalmopathy patients, 70 to 75 hyperthyroidism patients and 17 progressor patients.

Specimen: peripheral blood mononuclear cells (PBMCs), collected at new diagnosis, from a patient treated with antithyroid drugs. This TCR was sampled from a woman between 40 and 50 years old with Graves disease. Donor details come from another sample of the same person, matched by shared clones.

The CDR3 in this case is CASNPRWTGYNSPLHF. The nucleotide sequence is given as TGTGCCAGCAACCCCCGATGGACAGGGTATAATTCACCCCTCCACTTT. The V gene is TRBV27 and the J gene is TRBJ1-6, and TRBD1 aligns with 8 junction nucleotides. Relative to germline, V is missing 7 bases and J is missing 4 bases, with 9 bases of the junction outside any gene match. The CDR3 starts with the cysteine, ends with the phenylalanine, and has 16 residues. The entry retains the CDR3 DNA only, 48 bases that are in frame from base 1. CDR1 and CDR2, looked up from the germline V gene (reference sequence), are MNHEY and SMNVEV.